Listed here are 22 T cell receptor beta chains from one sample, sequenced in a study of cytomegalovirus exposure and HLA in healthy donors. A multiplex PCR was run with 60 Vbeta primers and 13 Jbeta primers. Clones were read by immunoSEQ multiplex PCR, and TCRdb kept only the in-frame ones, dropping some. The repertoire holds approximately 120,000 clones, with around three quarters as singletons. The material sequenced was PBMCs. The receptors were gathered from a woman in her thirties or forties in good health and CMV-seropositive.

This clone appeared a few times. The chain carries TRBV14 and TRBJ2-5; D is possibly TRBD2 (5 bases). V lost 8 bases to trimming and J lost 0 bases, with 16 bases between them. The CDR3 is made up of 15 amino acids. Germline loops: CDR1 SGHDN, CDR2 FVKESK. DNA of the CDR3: TGTGCCAGCGCTCTAAGGGTCGGGGACCAAGAGACCCAGTACTTC. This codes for CASALRVGDQETQYF.

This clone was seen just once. CDR3 amino acids: CASSNGGNQPQHF. The DNA of the CDR3 is TGTGCCAGCAGTAACGGGGGGAATCAGCCCCAGCATTTT. The chain employs TRBV27 and TRBJ1-5, with D perhaps matching TRBD1 (5 bases). The germline gives CDR1 MNHEY, CDR2 SMNVEV (reference sequence). Trimming removed 5 bases at V and 4 bases at J, with 9 bases between. The length of the CDR3 is 13 residues.

Here the CDR3 DNA reads TGTGCCAGCAGCATAGGACATCATAATGAAAAACTGTTTTTT. Protein sequence: CASSIGHHNEKLFF. The chain couples TRBV7-8 to TRBJ1-4, with a tentative D call TRBD1 (5 bases). Trimming shortened V by 5 bases and J by 4 bases, and 11 bases separated the two germline ends. This CDR3 comprises 14 residues. Germline loops: CDR1 SGHVS, CDR2 FQNEAQ. Combining the CDR3 with reference TRBV7-8 and TRBJ1-4 gives the whole variable domain GAGVSQSPRYKVAKRGQDVALRCDPISGHVSLFWYQQALGQGPEFLTYFQNEAQLDKSGLPSDRFFAERPEGSVSTLKIQRTQQEDSAVYLCASSIGHHNEKLFFGSGTQLSVL.

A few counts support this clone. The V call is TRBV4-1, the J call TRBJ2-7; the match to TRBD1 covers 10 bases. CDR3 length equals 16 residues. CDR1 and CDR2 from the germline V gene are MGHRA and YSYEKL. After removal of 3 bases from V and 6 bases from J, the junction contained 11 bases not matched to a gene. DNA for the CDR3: TGCGCCAGCAGCCAGACCCAGACAGGGGGCTGGCTCGAGCAGTACTTC. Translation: CASSQTQTGGWLEQYF.

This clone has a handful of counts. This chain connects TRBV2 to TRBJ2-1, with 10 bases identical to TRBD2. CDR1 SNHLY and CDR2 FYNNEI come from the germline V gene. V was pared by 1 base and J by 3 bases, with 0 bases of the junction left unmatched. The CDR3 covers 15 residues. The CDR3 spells CASSEVAGGYNEQFF. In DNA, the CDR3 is TGTGCCAGCAGTGAAGTAGCGGGGGGCTACAATGAGCAGTTCTTC. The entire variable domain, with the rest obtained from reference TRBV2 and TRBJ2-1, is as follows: EPEVTQTPSHQVTQMGQEVILRCVPISNHLYFYWYRQILGQKVEFLVSFYNNEISEKSEIFDDQFSVERPDGSNFTLKIRSTKLEDSAMYFCASSEVAGGYNEQFFGPGTRLTVL.

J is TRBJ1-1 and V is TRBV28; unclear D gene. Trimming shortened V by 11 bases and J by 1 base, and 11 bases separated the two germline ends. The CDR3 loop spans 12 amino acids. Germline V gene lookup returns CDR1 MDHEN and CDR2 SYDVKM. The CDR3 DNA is TGTGCCGGAACTTCAGGGAACACTGAAGCTTTCTTT. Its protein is CAGTSGNTEAFF.

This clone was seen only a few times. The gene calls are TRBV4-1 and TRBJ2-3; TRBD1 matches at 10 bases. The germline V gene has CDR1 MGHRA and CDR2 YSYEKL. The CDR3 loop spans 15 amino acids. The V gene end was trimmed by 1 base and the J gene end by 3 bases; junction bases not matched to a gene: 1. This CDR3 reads CASSQGTGGTDTQYF. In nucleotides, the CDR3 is TGCGCCAGCAGCCAAGGGACAGGGGGAACAGATACGCAGTATTTT.

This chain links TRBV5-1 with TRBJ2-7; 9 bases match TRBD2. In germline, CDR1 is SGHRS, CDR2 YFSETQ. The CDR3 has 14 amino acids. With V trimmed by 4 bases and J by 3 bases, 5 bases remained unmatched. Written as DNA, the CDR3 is TGCGCCAGCAGCCCCCAGACTAGCGGCTACGAGCAGTACTTC. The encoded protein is CASSPQTSGYEQYF.

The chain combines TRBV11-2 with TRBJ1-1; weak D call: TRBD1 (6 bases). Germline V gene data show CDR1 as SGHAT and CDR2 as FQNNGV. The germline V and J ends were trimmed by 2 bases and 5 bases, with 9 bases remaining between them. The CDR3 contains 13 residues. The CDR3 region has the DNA TGTGCCAGCAGCTTAACAGGGATGACTGAAGCTTTCTTT. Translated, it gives CASSLTGMTEAFF.

Here the CDR3 DNA reads TGTGCCAGCAGCCTCCGGCTAGCGGGCACAGATACGCAGTATTTT. Translating gives CASSLRLAGTDTQYF. V is TRBV9 and J is TRBJ2-3; 7 nucleotides agree with TRBD2. The CDR3 loop spans 15 amino acids. CDR1 is SGDLS and CDR2 is YYNGEE in the germline V gene. After removal of 4 bases from V and 1 base from J, the junction contained 6 bases not matched to a gene.

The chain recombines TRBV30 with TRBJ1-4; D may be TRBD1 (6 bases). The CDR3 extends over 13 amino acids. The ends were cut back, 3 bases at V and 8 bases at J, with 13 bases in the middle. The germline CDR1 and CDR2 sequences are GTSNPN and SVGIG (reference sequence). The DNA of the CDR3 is TGTGCCTGGAGGCCAGGGGTTTACGAAAAACTGTTTTTT. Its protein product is CAWRPGVYEKLFF.

The CDR3 DNA follows: TGTGCCTGGACCCTCCTTGGAGAAGGGACCCAGTACTTC. Translation: CAWTLLGEGTQYF. The chain joins TRBV30 to TRBJ2-5; D is unclear. Germline assignment: CDR1 GTSNPN and CDR2 SVGIG (reference sequence). This CDR3 is 13 amino acids long. V gave up 4 bases and J gave up 7 bases, with 16 bases separating them.

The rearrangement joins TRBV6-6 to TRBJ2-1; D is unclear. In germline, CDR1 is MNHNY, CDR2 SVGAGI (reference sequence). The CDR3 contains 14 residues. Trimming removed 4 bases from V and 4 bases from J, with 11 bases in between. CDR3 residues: CASSWVDSYNEQFF. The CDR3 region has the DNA TGTGCCAGCAGTTGGGTCGACTCTTACAATGAGCAGTTCTTC.

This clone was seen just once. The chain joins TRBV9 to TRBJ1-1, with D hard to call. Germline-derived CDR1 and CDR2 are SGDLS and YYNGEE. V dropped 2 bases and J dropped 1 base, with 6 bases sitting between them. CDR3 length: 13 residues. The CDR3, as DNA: TGTGCCAGCAGCGTGGGCAGGAACACTGAAGCTTTCTTT. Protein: CASSVGRNTEAFF.

CDR3 DNA: TGCAGTCCAAATCAGCCCCAGCATTTT. This sequence encodes CSPNQPQHF. The genes are TRBV20-1 and TRBJ1-5; D unclear. The CDR3 consists of 9 residues. V lost 8 bases to trimming and J lost 4 bases, with 3 bases between them. Germline V gene lookup returns CDR1 DFQATT and CDR2 SNEGSKA (reference sequence).

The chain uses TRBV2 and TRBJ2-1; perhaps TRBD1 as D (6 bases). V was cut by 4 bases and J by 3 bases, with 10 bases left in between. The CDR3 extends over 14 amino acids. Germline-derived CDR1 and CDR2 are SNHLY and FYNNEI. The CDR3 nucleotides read TGTGCCAGCAGTGTAACAGGGAACTACAATGAGCAGTTCTTC. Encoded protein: CASSVTGNYNEQFF.

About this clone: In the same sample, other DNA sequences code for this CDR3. The DNA of the CDR3 is TGCGCCAGCAGCCTTAGACCGGGGCAGGGGAATACTGAAGCTTTCTTT. This gives the protein CASSLRPGQGNTEAFF. The chain couples TRBV4-1 to TRBJ1-1; D is perhaps TRBD1 (6 bases). The CDR3 covers 16 residues. Trimming pared 4 bases from V and 5 bases from J, leaving 20 bases between. Germline-derived CDR1 and CDR2 are MGHRA and YSYEKL.

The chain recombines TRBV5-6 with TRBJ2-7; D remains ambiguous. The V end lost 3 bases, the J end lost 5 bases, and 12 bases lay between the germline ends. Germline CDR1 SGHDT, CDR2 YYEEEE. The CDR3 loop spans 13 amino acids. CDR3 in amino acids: CASSSISWDEQYF. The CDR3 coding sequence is TGTGCCAGCAGCTCCATTAGCTGGGACGAGCAGTACTTC.

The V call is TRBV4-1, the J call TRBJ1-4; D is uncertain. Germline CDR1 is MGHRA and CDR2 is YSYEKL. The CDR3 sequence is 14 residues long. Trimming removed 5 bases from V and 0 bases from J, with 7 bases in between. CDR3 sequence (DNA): TGCGCCAGCAGCGACATTGCAACTAATGAAAAACTGTTTTTT. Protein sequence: CASSDIATNEKLFF.

The CDR3 protein is CASSSSSGSHNEQFF. In DNA, the CDR3 is TGTGCCAGCAGCTCCTCTAGCGGGAGCCACAATGAGCAGTTCTTC. The genes are TRBV11-2 and TRBJ2-1, with TRBD2 matching 10 bases. The ends lost 4 bases at V and 5 bases at J; junction bases unmatched: 5. The V gene's germline CDR1 is SGHAT and CDR2 FQNNGV. This CDR3 comprises 15 residues.

For the CDR3, the DNA is TGTGCCAGCAGTTTCACAGCCCTAGGGGGTCAGCCCCAGCATTTT. Its translation: CASSFTALGGQPQHF. V is TRBV27 and J is TRBJ1-5, with a tentative D call TRBD1 (6 bases). In germline, CDR1 is MNHEY, CDR2 SMNVEV (reference sequence). The CDR3 has 15 amino acids. The V end lost 3 bases, the J end lost 6 bases, and 15 bases lay between the germline ends.

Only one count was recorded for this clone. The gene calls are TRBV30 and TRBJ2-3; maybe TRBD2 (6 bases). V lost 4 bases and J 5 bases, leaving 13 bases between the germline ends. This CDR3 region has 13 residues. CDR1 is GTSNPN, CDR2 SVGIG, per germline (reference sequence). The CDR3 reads CAWKVPSVDTQYF. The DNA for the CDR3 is TGTGCCTGGAAAGTTCCTAGCGTAGATACGCAGTATTTT.